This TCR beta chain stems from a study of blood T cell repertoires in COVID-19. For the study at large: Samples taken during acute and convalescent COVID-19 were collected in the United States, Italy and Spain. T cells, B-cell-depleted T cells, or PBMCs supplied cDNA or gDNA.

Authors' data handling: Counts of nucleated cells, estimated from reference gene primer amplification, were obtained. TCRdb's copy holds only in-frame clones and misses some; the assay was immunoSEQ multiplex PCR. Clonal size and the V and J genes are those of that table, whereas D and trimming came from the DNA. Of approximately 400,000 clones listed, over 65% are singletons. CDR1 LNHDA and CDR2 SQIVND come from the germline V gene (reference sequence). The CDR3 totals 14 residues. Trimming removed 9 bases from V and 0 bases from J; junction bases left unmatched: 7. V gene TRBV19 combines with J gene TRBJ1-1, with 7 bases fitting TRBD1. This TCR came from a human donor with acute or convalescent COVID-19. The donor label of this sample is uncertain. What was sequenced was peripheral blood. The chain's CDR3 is CASRTGSLNTEAFF. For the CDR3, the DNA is TGTGCCAGCAGGACAGGCTCCCTGAACACTGAAGCTTTCTTT.